This entry is about one T cell receptor (beta chain). What it binds is unknown. Stated time point: week 11, during vaccination. In every dose of vaccine, 300 ug of mutant IDH1 20-mer peptide was given alongside topical imiquimod. The data derive from a study of a mutant IDH1 vaccine in newly diagnosed glioma. The overall study: Vaccination was launched 4-6 weeks after radiotherapy alone, or with temozolomide cycles. Former treatment meant radiotherapy, temozolomide, or both; the majority had gotten both.

Some clones are missing from TCRdb's copy, which holds only in-frame ones; the method was immunoSEQ multiplex PCR. This table has over 95,000 clones, roughly 90% appearing once. Germline V gives CDR1 SGDLS, CDR2 YYNGEE. CDR3 size: 15 residues. Trimming removed 0 bases at V and 0 bases at J, with 9 bases between. This receptor was identified in a woman aged 45-65 years with glioma. The gene calls are TRBV9 and TRBJ1-2; no clear D. The sample here was PBMCs, taken from a glioma patient whose treatment included an IDH1 peptide vaccine. The CDR3 is CASSVVAASNYGYTF. The CDR3 DNA sequence: TGTGCCAGCAGCGTAGTAGCAGCCTCTAACTATGGCTACACCTTC.